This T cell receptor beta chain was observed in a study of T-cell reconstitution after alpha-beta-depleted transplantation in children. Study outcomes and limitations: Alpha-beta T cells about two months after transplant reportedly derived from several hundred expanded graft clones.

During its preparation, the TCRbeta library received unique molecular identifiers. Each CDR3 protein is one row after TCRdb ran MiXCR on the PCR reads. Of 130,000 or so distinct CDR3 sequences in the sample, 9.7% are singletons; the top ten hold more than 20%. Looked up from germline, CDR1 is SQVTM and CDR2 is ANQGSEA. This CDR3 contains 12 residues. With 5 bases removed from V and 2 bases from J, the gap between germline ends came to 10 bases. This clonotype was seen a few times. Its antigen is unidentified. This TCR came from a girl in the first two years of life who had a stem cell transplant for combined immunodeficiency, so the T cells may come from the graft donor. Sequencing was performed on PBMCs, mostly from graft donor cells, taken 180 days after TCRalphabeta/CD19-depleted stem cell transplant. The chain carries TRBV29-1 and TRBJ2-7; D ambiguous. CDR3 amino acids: CSVSTPTYEQYF. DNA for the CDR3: TGCAGCGTTTCAACACCGACCTACGAGCAGTACTTC.